This TCR beta chain was captured in a study of T-cell reconstitution after alpha-beta-depleted transplantation in children. The germline V gene encodes CDR1 SGHTA and CDR2 FQGNSA. This CDR3 comprises 13 residues. Trimming shortened V by 5 bases and J by 3 bases, and 11 bases separated the two germline ends. Preparation of the TCRbeta library was carried out with unique molecular identifiers. From the PCR reads, TCRdb called clonotypes with MiXCR, one entry per CDR3 protein. The data hold 350,000 to 400,000 distinct CDR3 sequences, with roughly 22% observed a single time. This clonotype has a handful of counts.

Sequenced material: PBMCs from the stem cell graft donor, taken from the stem cell graft. The gene calls are TRBV7-2 and TRBJ2-7; the D is unclear. The receptor comes from a human donor who donated a stem cell graft to a child with acute myeloid leukemia. CDR3 amino acids: CASSMVLGYEQYF. The CDR3 DNA is TGTGCCAGCAGCATGGTGTTGGGCTACGAGCAGTACTTC.